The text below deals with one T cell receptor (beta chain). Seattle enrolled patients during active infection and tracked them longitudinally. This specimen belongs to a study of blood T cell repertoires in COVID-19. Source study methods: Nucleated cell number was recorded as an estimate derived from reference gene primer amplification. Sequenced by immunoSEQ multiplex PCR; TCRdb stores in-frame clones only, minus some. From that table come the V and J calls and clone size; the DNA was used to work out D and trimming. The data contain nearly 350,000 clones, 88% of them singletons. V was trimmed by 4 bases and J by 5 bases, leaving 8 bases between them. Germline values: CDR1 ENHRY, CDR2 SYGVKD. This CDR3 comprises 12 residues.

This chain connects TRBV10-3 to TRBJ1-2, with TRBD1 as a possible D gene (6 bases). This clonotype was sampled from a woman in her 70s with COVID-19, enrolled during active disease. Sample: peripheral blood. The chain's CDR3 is CAISGGQYGYTF. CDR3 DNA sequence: TGTGCCATCAGTGGTGGACAGTATGGCTACACCTTC.